This TCR beta chain was profiled in a study of OX40 agonist ivuxolimab in advanced cancers. Study in general: Antecedent anti-PD-1, anti-PD-L1 or anti-CTLA-4 therapy was permissible, with around 40% having received some.

Generated by immunoSEQ multiplex PCR, the TCRdb table keeps only in-frame clones and is missing some. The sample includes 25,000 to 35,000 clones, more than 75% seen only once; the top ten take approximately 14%. Study-level results: CD4+ T cells averaged fewer expanded clones than CD8+ T cells.

Germline lookup yields CDR1 MNHNY and CDR2 SVGAGI (reference sequence). Trimming removed 0 bases from V and 9 bases from J, with 19 bases in between. This CDR3 contains 16 residues. This clone was counted a single time. Its target is not known. The rearrangement joins TRBV6-6 to TRBJ2-3; maybe TRBD1 (6 bases). This receptor was identified in an adult with an advanced solid tumor such as melanoma, head and neck, liver or kidney cancer. The sample was CD4+ or CD8+ T cells sorted from blood, taken in a trial of the OX40 agonist ivuxolimab. The CDR3: CASSYSGRGPEGTQYF. DNA for the CDR3: TGTGCCAGCAGTTACTCTGGCAGGGGACCCGAGGGCACGCAGTATTTT.